This T cell receptor (beta chain) was recorded in a study of regulatory T cells in long-lasting Graves disease. The CDR3 extends over 15 amino acids. Looked up from germline, CDR1 is MGHRA and CDR2 is YSYEKL. The germline V and J ends were trimmed by 4 bases and 2 bases, with 15 bases remaining between them. Time point given: persistent/refractory GD, antithyroid drugs over 5 years with positive TRAb. PBMCs provided the RNA from which the TCR library was made. Libraries of TCR beta came from iRepertoire HTBI primers plus Arm-PCR of CDR3 regions. TCRdb passed the multiplex PCR reads through MiXCR, listing each CDR3 protein once. This table holds approximately 380,000 distinct CDR3 sequences, less than 25% found once.

The specimen comprised peripheral blood mononuclear cells (PBMCs), sampled when the disease was refractory, from a patient treated with antithyroid drugs. This rearrangement joins TRBV4-1 to TRBJ2-7, with TRBD1 as a possible D gene (6 bases). This TCR was sampled from a female donor with Graves disease. Written as DNA, the CDR3 is TGCGCCAGCAGCCCCGGACAGATAAAGACCTACGAGCAGTACTTC. Translation: CASSPGQIKTYEQYF.